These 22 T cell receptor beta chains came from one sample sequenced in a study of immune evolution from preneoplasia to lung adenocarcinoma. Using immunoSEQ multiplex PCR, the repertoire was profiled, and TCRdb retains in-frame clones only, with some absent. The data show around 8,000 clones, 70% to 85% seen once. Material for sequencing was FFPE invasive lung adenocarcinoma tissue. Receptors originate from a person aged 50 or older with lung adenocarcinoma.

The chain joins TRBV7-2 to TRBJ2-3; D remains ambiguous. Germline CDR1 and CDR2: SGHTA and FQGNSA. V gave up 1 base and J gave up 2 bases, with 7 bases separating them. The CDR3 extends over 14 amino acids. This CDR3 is CASSLERSTDTQYF. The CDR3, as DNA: TGTGCCAGCAGCTTAGAGAGATCCACAGATACGCAGTATTTT. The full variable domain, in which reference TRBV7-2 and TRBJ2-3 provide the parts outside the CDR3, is GAGVSQSPSNKVTEKGKDVELRCDPISGHTALYWYRQSLGQGLEFLIYFQGNSAPDKSGLPSDRFSAERTGGSVSTLTIQRTQQEDSAVYLCASSLERSTDTQYFGPGTRLTVL.

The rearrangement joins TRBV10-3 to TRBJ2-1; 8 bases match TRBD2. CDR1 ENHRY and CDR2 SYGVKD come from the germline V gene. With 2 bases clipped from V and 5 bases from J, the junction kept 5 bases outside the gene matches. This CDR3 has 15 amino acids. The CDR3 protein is CAISETAGGNNEQFF. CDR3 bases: TGTGCCATCAGTGAGACGGCGGGAGGTAACAATGAGCAGTTCTTC.

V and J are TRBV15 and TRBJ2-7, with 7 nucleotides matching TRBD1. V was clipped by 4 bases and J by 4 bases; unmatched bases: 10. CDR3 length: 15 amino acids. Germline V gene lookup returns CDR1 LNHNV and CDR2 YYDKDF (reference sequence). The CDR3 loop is CATSTERQGEYEQYF. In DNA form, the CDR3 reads TGTGCCACCAGCACTGAGCGACAGGGAGAGTACGAGCAGTACTTC. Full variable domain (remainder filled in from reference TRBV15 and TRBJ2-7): DAMVIQNPRYQVTQFGKPVTLSCSQTLNHNVMYWYQQKSSQAPKLLFHYYDKDFNNEADTPDNFQSRRPNTSFCFLDIRSPGLGDTAMYLCATSTERQGEYEQYFGPGTRLTVT.

CDR3 sequence reads: CAAGDSPYEQYF. The CDR3 DNA reads as TGTGCCGCGGGGGACAGCCCATACGAGCAGTACTTC. The V call is TRBV10-3, the J call TRBJ2-7, with D perhaps assigned TRBD1 or TRBD2 (7 bases each). Germline CDR1 ENHRY, CDR2 SYGVKD. With 11 bases removed from V and 4 bases from J, the gap between germline ends came to 15 bases. CDR3 length equals 12 residues.

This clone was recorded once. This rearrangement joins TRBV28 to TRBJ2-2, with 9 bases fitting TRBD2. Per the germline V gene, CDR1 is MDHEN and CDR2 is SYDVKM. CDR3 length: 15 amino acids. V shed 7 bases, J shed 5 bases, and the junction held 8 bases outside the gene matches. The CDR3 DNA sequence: TGTGCCAGCATCTTTAGCGGGAGACGGACCGGGGAGCTGTTTTTT. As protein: CASIFSGRRTGELFF.

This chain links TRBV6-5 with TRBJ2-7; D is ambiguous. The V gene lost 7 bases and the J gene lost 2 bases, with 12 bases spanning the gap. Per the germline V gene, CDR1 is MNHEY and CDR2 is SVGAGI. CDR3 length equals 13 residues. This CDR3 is CASTSDATYEQYF. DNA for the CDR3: TGTGCCAGCACCTCGGACGCAACCTACGAGCAGTACTTC.

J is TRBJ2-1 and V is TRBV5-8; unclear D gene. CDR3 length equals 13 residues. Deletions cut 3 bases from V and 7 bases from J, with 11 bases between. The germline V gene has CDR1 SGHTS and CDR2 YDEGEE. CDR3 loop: CASSSYARNEQFF. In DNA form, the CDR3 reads TGTGCCAGCAGCTCCTACGCCCGGAATGAGCAGTTCTTC. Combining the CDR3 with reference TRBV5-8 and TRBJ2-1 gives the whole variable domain EAGVTQSPTHLIKTRGQQATLRCSPISGHTSVYWYQQALGLGLQFLLWYDEGEERNRGNFPPRFSGRQFPNYSSELNVNALELEDSALYLCASSSYARNEQFFGPGTRLTVL.

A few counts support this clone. The DNA of the CDR3 is TGTGCCAGCAGTTTAGAGCCACAGGTGTCCCTAGGAACTGGGACCCAGTACTTC. Translation gives CASSLEPQVSLGTGTQYF. This rearrangement joins TRBV28 to TRBJ2-5; the D gene is possibly TRBD1 (5 bases). CDR1 is MDHEN and CDR2 is SYDVKM in the germline V gene. V lost 2 bases and J 7 bases, leaving 26 bases between the germline ends. This CDR3 has 18 amino acids.

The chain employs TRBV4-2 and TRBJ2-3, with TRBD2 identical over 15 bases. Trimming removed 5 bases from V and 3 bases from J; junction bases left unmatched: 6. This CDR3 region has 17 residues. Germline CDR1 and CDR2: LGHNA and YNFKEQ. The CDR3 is CASSVGLAGGPTDTQYF. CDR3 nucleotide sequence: TGTGCCAGCAGCGTCGGACTAGCGGGAGGGCCGACAGATACGCAGTATTTT.

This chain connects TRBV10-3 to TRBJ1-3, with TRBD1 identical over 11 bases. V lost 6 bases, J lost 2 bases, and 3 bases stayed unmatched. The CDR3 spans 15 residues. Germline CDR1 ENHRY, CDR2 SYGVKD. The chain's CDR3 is CAISPGQGAGNTIYF. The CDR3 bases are TGTGCCATCAGCCCGGGACAGGGGGCTGGAAACACCATATATTTT.

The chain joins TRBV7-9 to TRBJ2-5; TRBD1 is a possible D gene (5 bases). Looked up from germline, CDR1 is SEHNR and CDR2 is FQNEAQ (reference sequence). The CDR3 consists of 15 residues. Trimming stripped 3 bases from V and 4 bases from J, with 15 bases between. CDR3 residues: CASSFPNTGAETQYF. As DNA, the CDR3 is TGTGCCAGCAGCTTTCCGAACACAGGAGCAGAGACCCAGTACTTC.

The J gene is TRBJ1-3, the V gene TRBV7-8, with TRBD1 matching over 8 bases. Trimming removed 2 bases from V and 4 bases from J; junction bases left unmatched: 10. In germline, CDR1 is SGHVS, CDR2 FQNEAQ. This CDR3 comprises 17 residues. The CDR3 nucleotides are TGTGCCAGCAGCTTATTCGGTCAGGGGGCGTCGGGAAACACCATATATTTT. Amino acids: CASSLFGQGASGNTIYF.

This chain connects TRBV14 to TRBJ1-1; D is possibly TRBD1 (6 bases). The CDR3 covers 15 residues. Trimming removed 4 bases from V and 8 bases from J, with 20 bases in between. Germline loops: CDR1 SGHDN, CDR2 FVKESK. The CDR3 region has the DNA TGTGCCAGCAGCCCAAGGGGGGGGGTAGGCCCGGAAGCTTTCTTT. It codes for CASSPRGGVGPEAFF.

CDR3 loop: CAWSAYYTGELFF. CDR3 sequence (DNA): TGTGCCTGGAGTGCTTATTACACCGGGGAGCTGTTTTTT. The chain recombines TRBV30 with TRBJ2-2; no definite D call. CDR3 size: 13 residues. Trimming took off 1 base at V and 3 bases at J, with 6 bases between the two ends. Germline CDR1 GTSNPN, CDR2 SVGIG (reference sequence).

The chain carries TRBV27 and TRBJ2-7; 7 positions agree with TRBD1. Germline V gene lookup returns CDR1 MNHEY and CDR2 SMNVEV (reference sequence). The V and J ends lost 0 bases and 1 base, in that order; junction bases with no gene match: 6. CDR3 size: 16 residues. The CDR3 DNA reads TGTGCCAGCAGTTTATCGGGACAGATATCTTCCTACGAGCAGTACTTC. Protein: CASSLSGQISSYEQYF.

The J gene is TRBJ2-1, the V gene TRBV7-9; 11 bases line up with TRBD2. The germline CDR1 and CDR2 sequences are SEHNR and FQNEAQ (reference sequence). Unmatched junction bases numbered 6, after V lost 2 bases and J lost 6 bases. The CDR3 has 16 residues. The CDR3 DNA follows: TGTGCCAGCAGCTTAACAATCGGGACTAGCGGCAATGAGCAGTTCTTC. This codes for CASSLTIGTSGNEQFF.

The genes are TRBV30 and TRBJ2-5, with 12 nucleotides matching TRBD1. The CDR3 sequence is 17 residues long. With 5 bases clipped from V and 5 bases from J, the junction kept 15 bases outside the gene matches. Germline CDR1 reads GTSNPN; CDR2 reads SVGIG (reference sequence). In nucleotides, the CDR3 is TGTGCCTGGTTAACCGGGACAGGGGGCTCCCTCGGCGAGACCCAGTACTTC. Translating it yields CAWLTGTGGSLGETQYF.

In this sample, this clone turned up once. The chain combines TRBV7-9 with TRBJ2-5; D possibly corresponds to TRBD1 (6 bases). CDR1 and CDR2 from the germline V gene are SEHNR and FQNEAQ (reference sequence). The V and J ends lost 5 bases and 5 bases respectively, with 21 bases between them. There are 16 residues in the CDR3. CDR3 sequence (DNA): TGTGCCAGCAGCCTAGGGGCAGGGGCGCCATGGGAGACCCAGTACTTC. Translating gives CASSLGAGAPWETQYF.

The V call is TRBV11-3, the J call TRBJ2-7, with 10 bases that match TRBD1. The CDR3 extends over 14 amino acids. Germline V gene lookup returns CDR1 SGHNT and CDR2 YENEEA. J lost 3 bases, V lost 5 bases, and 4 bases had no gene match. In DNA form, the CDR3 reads TGTGCCAGCAGCCCCCGGACAGGGGGCTACGAGCAGTACTTC. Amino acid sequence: CASSPRTGGYEQYF. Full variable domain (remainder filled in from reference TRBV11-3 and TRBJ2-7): EAGVVQSPRYKIIEKKQPVAFWCNPISGHNTLYWYLQNLGQGPELLIRYENEEAVDDSQLPKDRFSAERLKGVDSTLKIQPAELGDSAVYLCASSPRTGGYEQYFGPGTRLTVT.

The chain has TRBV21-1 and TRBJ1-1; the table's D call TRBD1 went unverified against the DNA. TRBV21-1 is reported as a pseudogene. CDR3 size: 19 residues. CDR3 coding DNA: TGTGCCAGCAGCACCGACAACAGGCTACCAAAGTTATTGGACACTGAAGCTTTCTTT. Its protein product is CASSTDNRLPKLLDTEAFF.

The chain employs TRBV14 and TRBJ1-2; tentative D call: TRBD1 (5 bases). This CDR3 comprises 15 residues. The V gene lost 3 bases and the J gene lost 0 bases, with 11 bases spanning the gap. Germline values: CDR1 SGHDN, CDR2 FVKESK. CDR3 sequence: CASSHGGRANYGYTF. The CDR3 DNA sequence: TGTGCCAGCAGCCATGGGGGTCGAGCTAACTATGGCTACACCTTC.

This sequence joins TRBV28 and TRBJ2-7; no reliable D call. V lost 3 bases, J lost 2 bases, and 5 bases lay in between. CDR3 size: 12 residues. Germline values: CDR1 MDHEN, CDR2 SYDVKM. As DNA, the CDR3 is TGTGCCAGCAGTTTTCGGACCTACGAGCAGTACTTC. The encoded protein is CASSFRTYEQYF.